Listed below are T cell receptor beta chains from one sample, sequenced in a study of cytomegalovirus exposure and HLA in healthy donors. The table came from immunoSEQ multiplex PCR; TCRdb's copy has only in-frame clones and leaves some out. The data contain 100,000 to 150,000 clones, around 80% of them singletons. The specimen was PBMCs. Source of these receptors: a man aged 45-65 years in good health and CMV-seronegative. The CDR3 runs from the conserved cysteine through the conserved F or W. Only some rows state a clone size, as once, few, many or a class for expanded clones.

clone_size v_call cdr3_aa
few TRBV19 CASRRPGLDNYGYTF
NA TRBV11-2 CASSLAGQITDTQYF
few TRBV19 CASSMNRVGEKLFF
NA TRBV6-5 CASSRQGLNTEAFF
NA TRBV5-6 CASSFRQGVKSGNTIYF
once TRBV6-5 CASRRSREGWDEQYF
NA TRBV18 CASSPTGNTGELFF
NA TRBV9 CASSVGAESYNEQFF
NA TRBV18 CASSPSAGISTDTQYF
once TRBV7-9 CASSLVDGEEKLFF
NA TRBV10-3 CAISELGHFPPRPGELFF
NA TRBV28 CASSLPGVGNTIYF
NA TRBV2 CASMTVINTEAFF
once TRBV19 CASTGGPKRTEAFF
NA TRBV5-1 CASSPWGGAGKNEKLFF
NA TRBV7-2 CASSLNAAGLNTDTQYF
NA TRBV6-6 CASTPGRGREKLFF
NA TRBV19 CAIKLWDRPMNTEAFF
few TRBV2 CASRPQGAWGNTIYF
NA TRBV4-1 CASSQDPAAGGETQYF
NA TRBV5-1 CASSQNRGENTEAFF
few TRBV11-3 CASSFGGAPEQFF
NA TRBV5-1 CASSLSGLGGELFF
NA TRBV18 CASSPKGGDGNTIYF
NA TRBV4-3 CASSQPRTGPYEQYF
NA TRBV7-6 CASNTGVETQYF
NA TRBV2 CASSPTGNQPQHF
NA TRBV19 CASSINRANTEAFF
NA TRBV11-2 CASSPAAGSHYKTNTEAFF